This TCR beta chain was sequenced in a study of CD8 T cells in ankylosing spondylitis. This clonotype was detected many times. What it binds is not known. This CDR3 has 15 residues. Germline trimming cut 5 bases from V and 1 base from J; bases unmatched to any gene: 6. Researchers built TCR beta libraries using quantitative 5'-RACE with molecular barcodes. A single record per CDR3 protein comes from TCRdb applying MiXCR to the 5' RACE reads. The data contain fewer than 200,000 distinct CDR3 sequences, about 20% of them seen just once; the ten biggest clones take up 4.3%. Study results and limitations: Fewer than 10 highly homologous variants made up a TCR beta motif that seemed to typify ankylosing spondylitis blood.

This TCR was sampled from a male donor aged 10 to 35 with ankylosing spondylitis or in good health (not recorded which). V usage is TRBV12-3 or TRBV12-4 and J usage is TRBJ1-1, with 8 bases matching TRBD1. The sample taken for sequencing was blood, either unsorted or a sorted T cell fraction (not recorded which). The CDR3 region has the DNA TGTGCCAGCAGTATAAGACAGGGGCCGAACACTGAAGCTTTCTTT. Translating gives CASSIRQGPNTEAFF.